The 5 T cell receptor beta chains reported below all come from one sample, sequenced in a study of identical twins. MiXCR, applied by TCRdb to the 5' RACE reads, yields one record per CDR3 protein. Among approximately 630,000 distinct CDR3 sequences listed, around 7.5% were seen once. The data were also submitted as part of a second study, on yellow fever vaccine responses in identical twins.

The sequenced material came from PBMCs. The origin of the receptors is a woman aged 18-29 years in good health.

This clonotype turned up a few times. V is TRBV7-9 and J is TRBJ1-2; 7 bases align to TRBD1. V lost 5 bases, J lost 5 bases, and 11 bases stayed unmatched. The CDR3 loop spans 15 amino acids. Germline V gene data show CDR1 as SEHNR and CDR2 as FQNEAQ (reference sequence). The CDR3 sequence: CASSRDHDRVYGYTF. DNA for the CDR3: TGTGCCAGCAGCCGAGACCACGACAGGGTTTATGGCTACACCTTC.

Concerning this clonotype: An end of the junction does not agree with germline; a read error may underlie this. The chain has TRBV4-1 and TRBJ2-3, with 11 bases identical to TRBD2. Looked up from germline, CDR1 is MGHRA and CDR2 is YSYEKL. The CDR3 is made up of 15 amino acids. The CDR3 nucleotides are TGCGCCAGCAGCCGTAGCGGGGGGGCCTCAGATACGCAGTGTTTT. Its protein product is CASSRSGGASDTQCF.

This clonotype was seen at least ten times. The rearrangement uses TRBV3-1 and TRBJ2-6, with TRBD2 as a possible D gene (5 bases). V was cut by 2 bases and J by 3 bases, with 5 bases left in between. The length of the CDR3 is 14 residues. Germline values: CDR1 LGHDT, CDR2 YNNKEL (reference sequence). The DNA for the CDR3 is TGTGCCAGCAGCCAACGGGATGGGGCCAACGTCCTGACTTTC. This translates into CASSQRDGANVLTF.

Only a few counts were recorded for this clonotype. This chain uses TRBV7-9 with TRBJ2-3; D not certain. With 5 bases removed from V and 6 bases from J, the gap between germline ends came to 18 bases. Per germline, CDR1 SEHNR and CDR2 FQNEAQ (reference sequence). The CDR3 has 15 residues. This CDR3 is CASSPNTGSNDTQYF. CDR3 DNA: TGTGCCAGCAGCCCCAATACGGGTAGTAATGATACGCAGTATTTT.

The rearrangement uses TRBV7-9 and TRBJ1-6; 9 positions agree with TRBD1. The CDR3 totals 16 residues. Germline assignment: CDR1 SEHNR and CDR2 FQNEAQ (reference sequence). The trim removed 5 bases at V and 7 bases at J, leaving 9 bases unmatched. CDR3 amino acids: CASSLGTGTLNSPLHF. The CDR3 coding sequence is TGTGCCAGCAGCCTCGGGACAGGGACCTTGAATTCACCCCTCCACTTT.